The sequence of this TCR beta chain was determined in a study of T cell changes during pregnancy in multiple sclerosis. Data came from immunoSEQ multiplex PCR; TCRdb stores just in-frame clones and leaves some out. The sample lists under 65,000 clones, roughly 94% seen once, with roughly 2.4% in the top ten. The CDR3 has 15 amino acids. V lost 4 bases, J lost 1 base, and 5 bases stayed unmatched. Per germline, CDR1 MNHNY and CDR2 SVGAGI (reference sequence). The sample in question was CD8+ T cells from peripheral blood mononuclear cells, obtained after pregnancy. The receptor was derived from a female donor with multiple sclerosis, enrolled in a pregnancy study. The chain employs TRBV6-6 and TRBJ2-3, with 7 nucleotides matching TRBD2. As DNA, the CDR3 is TGTGCCAGCAGTTTATGGGGGGGAGGCACAGATACGCAGTATTTT. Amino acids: CASSLWGGGTDTQYF.